This T cell receptor beta chain was recorded in a study of beta chain features in type 1 diabetes. The entirety of the isolated RNA underwent reverse transcription, so expressed TCRB transcripts were sequenced. Produced via immunoSEQ multiplex PCR; TCRdb's table is partial and in-frame only. Seen here are roughly 400,000 clones, roughly 13% observed once, and the top ten hold approximately 0.038%. Overall study results and limits: The naive, central memory and Treg TCRB repertoires looked more alike in patients than they did in healthy donors.

Only a few counts were recorded for this clone. Antigen specificity is unknown. The CDR3 is made up of 15 amino acids. From germline, CDR1 is SGDLS and CDR2 YYNGEE. V was clipped by 0 bases and J by 3 bases; unmatched bases: 3. J is TRBJ2-1 and V is TRBV9, with TRBD2 matching over 7 bases. The source of this sequence is a man aged 25-40 years in good health. The sequencing input was naive CD4+ T cells from blood. The CDR3 DNA reads as TGTGCCAGCAGCGTAGACCGGGACTACTACAATGAGCAGTTCTTC. Its translation is CASSVDRDYYNEQFF.